The source of this T cell receptor (beta chain) is a study of blood T cell repertoires in COVID-19. About the research overall: In each case, the material was cDNA or gDNA derived from T cells, B-cell-depleted T cells, or PBMCs.

In the authors' methods: How many nucleated cells were present was estimated from reference gene primer amplification. The data were produced by immunoSEQ multiplex PCR, yet TCRdb's version contains in-frame clones alone and is incomplete. The V and J calls and the clone size are those of that table, but D and trimming were determined from the DNA. The top ten hold 28% of the sample, which has around 130,000 clones, around 89% seen once. CDR3 length equals 16 residues. The V gene lost 8 bases and the J gene lost 5 bases, with 19 bases spanning the gap. Germline lookup yields CDR1 MNHEY and CDR2 SMNVEV (reference sequence).

The TCR sequence derives from an older man with active or convalescent COVID-19. The rearrangement links TRBV27 to TRBJ1-6, with TRBD1 as a possible D gene (5 bases). Specimen: peripheral blood. The CDR3 protein is CASREGSGLHNSPLHF. Here the CDR3 DNA reads TGTGCCAGCCGGGAGGGGTCGGGACTTCATAATTCACCCCTCCACTTT.